The 5 T cell receptor beta chains given below trace back to one sample, sequenced in a study of blood T cell repertoires in COVID-19. Clones were sequenced by immunoSEQ multiplex PCR, and TCRdb holds only the in-frame ones, with some missing. The data hold about 250,000 clones, with about 82% observed a single time. Sequenced input: PBMCs or T cells enriched from blood (not recorded which). The receptors derive from a woman in her 50s with acute COVID-19.

The chain combines TRBV15 with TRBJ2-7, with D tentatively TRBD2 (6 bases). V was shortened by 9 bases and J by 0 bases, with 12 bases between the two germline ends. CDR1 and CDR2 from the germline V gene are LNHNV and YYDKDF (reference sequence). The CDR3 sequence is 13 residues long. CDR3 nucleotide sequence: TGTGCCACTTCCACGGGGGTCTCCTACGAGCAGTACTTC. This gives the protein CATSTGVSYEQYF.

The rearrangement links TRBV7-2 to TRBJ2-1; the match to TRBD1 covers 9 bases. The CDR3 is 17 residues long. V lost 1 base, J lost 7 bases, and 11 bases stayed unmatched. Per the germline V gene, CDR1 is SGHTA and CDR2 is FQGNSA. DNA of the CDR3: TGTGCCAGCAGCTTAGTTTCCAATCTAGGACAGGGGAATGAGCAGTTCTTC. This sequence encodes CASSLVSNLGQGNEQFF. Supplemented by reference TRBV7-2 and TRBJ2-1, the full variable domain reads GAGVSQSPSNKVTEKGKDVELRCDPISGHTALYWYRQSLGQGLEFLIYFQGNSAPDKSGLPSDRFSAERTGGSVSTLTIQRTQQEDSAVYLCASSLVSNLGQGNEQFFGPGTRLTVL.

The rearrangement uses TRBV7-2 and TRBJ1-1; D perhaps matches TRBD1 (6 bases). CDR1 is SGHTA and CDR2 is FQGNSA in the germline V gene. V dropped 5 bases and J dropped 5 bases, with 12 bases sitting between them. The length of the CDR3 is 13 residues. In DNA, the CDR3 is TGTGCCAGCAGCATACCACAGGGAACTGAAGCTTTCTTT. This gives the protein CASSIPQGTEAFF.

The chain links TRBV18 to TRBJ1-5, with a weak D call TRBD1 (5 bases). The length of the CDR3 is 15 residues. V was shortened by 3 bases and J by 2 bases, with 11 bases between the two germline ends. Germline V gives CDR1 KGHSH, CDR2 LQKENI. This chain's CDR3 is CASSPQGLGNQPQHF. The DNA for the CDR3 is TGTGCCAGCTCACCTCAGGGTTTGGGCAATCAGCCCCAGCATTTT.

The chain carries TRBV19 and TRBJ2-1; D ambiguous. Trimming shortened V by 9 bases and J by 4 bases, and 10 bases separated the two germline ends. The germline gives CDR1 LNHDA, CDR2 SQIVND (reference sequence). This CDR3 has 12 residues. The CDR3 DNA follows: TGTGCCAGCGGTCTGAAATACAATGAGCAGTTCTTC. Protein sequence: CASGLKYNEQFF. The whole variable domain, remainder taken from reference TRBV19 and TRBJ2-1, is DGGITQSPKYLFRKEGQNVTLSCEQNLNHDAMYWYRQDPGQGLRLIYYSQIVNDFQKGDIAEGYSVSREKKESFPLTVTSAQKNPTAFYLCASGLKYNEQFFGPGTRLTVL.